The subject of this entry is one T cell receptor (beta chain). As originally analysed: Reference gene primer amplification gave estimated nucleated cell counts. Libraries were prepared by immunoSEQ multiplex PCR; TCRdb keeps only in-frame clonotypes and omits some of them. D and trimming come from the DNA, and the V and J calls and clone size come from that table. The sample shows under 130,000 clones, around 90% of them seen only once. This record belongs to a study of blood T cell repertoires in COVID-19. Background on the study: Both acute and convalescent COVID-19 samples were obtained from the United States, Italy and Spain. Nucleic acid was either cDNA or gDNA, and it came from T cells, B-cell-depleted T cells, or PBMCs.

Germline V gene sequence: CDR1 SGHVS, CDR2 FQNEAQ. This CDR3 is 18 amino acids long. Between the trimmed V and J ends, which lost 5 bases and 0 bases, there was a span of 20 bases. The chain recombines TRBV7-8 with TRBJ1-5, with D possibly being TRBD1 (6 bases). This sequence originates from a human donor in a cohort sampled during active COVID-19. Sequencing was done on a sample of peripheral blood. CDR3 sequence: CASSRLLTGQNSNQPQHF. As DNA, the CDR3 is TGTGCCAGCAGCAGATTATTGACAGGCCAAAATAGCAATCAGCCCCAGCATTTT. Full variable domain (rest looked up from reference TRBV7-8 and TRBJ1-5): GAGVSQSPRYKVAKRGQDVALRCDPISGHVSLFWYQQALGQGPEFLTYFQNEAQLDKSGLPSDRFFAERPEGSVSTLKIQRTQQEDSAVYLCASSRLLTGQNSNQPQHFGDGTRLSIL.